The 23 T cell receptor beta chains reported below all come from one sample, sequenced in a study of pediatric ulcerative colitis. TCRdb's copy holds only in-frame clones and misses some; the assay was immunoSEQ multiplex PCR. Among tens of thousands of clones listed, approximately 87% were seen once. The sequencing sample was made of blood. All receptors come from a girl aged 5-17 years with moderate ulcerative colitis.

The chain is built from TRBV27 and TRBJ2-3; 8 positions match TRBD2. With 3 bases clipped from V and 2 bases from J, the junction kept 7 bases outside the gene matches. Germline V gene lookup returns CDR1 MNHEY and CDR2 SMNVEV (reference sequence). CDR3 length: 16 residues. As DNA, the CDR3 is TGTGCCAGCAGTTTCCCGGGGGGGGGAATCACAGATACGCAGTATTTT. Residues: CASSFPGGGITDTQYF.

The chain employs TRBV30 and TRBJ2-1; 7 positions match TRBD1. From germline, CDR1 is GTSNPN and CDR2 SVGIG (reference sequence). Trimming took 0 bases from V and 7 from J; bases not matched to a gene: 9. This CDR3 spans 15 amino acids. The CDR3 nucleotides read TGTGCCTGGAGTGTTGCAGGGGGTTCTTATAATGAGCAGTTCTTC. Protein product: CAWSVAGGSYNEQFF. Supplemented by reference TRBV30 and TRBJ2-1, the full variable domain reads SQTIHQWPATLVQPVGSPLSLECTVEGTSNPNLYWYRQAAGRGLQLLFYSVGIGQISSEVPQNLSASRPQDRQFILSSKKLLLSDSGFYLCAWSVAGGSYNEQFFGPGTRLTVL.

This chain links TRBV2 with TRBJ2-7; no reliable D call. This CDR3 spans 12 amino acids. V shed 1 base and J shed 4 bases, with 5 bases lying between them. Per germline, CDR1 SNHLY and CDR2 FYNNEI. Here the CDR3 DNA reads TGTGCCAGCAGTGAAGATCTTTACGAGCAGTACTTC. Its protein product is CASSEDLYEQYF.

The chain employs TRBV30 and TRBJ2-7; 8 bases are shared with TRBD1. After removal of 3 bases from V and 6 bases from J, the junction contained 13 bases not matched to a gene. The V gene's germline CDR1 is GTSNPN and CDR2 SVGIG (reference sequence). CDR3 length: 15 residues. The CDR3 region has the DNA TGTGCCTGGAGCCCCGGTCCCGGACAGGGTGGCGAGCAGTACTTC. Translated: CAWSPGPGQGGEQYF.

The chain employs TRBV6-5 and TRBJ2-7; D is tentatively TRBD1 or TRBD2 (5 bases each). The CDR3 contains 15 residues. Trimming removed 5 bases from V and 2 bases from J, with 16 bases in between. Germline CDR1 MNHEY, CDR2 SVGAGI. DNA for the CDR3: TGTGCCAGCAGTCCCCCGGGACGTAGGACCTACGAGCAGTACTTC. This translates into CASSPPGRRTYEQYF.

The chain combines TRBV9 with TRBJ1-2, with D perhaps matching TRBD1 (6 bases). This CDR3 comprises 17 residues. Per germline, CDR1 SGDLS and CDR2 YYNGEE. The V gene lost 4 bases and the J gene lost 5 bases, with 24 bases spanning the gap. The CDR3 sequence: CASSYHQGRGFHYGYTF. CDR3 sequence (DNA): TGTGCCAGCAGCTACCACCAGGGCAGGGGCTTTCATTATGGCTACACCTTC.

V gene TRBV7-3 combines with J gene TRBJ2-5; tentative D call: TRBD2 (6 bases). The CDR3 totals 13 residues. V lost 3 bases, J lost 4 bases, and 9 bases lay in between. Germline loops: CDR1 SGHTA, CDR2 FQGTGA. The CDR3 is CASSFGSGETQYF. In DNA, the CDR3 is TGTGCCAGCAGCTTTGGTAGCGGAGAGACCCAGTACTTC.

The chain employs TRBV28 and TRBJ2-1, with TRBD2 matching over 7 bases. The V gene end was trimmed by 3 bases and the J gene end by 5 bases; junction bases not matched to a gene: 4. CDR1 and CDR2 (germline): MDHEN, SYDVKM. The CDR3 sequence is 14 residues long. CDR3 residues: CASSLGLNNNEQFF. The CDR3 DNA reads TGTGCCAGCAGTTTGGGACTAAATAACAATGAGCAGTTCTTC.

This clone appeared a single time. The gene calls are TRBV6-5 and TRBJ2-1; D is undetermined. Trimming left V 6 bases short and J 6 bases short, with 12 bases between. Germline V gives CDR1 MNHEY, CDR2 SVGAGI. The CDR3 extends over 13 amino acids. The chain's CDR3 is CASSPLKANEQFF. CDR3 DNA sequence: TGTGCCAGCAGCCCATTGAAGGCCAATGAGCAGTTCTTC.

CDR3 coding DNA: TGTGCCAGCAGCGACTTACTAGCGGGAAGGGTGGATACGCAGTATTTT. As protein: CASSDLLAGRVDTQYF. The V and J genes are TRBV28 and TRBJ2-3; 10 nucleotides align to TRBD2. Germline CDR1 is MDHEN and CDR2 is SYDVKM. CDR3 size: 16 residues. The J segment lost 6 bases and the V segment lost 6 bases, leaving 12 bases of the junction unmatched.

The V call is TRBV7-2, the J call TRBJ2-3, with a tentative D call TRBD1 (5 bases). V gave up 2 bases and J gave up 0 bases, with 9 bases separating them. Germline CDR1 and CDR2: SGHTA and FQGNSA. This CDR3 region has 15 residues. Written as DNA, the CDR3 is TGTGCCAGCAGCTTATTGGGGCAGAGCACAGATACGCAGTATTTT. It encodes CASSLLGQSTDTQYF.

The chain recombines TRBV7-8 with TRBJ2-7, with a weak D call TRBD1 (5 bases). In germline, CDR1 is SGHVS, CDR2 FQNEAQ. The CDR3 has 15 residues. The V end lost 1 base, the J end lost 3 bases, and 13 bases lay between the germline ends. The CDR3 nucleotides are TGTGCCAGCAGCTTAGGACAGCTTCCGAGCTACGAGCAGTACTTC. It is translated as CASSLGQLPSYEQYF.

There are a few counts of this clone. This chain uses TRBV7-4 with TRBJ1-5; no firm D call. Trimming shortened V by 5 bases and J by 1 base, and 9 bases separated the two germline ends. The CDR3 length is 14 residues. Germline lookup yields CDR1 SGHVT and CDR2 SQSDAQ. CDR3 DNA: TGTGCCAGCAGCCACCCAGACAGCAATCAGCCCCAGCATTTT. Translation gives CASSHPDSNQPQHF.

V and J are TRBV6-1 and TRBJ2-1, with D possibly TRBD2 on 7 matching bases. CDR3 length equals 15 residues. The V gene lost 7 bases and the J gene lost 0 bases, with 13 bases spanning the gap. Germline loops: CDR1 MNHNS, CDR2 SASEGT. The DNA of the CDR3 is TGTGCCAGCATCAAGGGGGGGGTCTCCTACAATGAGCAGTTCTTC. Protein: CASIKGGVSYNEQFF.

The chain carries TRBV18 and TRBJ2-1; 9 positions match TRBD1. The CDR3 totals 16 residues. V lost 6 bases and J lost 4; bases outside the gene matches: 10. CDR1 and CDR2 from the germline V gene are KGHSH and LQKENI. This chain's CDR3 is CASSPTGTGIYNEQFF. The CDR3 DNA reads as TGTGCCAGCTCGCCGACCGGGACAGGGATTTACAATGAGCAGTTCTTC.

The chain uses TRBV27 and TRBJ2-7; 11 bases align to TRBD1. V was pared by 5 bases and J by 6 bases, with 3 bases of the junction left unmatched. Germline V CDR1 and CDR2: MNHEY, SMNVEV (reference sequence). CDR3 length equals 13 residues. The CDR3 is CASSGTGGGEQYF. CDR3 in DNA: TGTGCCAGCAGTGGGACAGGGGGAGGCGAGCAGTACTTC.

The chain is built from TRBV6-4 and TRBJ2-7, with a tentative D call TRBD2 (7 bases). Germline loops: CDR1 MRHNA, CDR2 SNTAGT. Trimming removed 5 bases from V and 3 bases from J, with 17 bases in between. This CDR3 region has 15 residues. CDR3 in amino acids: CASSYRRGGFYEQYF. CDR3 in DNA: TGTGCCAGCAGTTATCGCAGGGGAGGGTTCTACGAGCAGTACTTC.

The DNA of the CDR3 is TGCGCCAGCAGCCCGCAGGGGGCCCCAGATACGCAGTATTTT. Encoded protein: CASSPQGAPDTQYF. V usage is TRBV5-1 and J usage is TRBJ2-3; TRBD1 agrees at 8 bases. J lost 4 bases, V lost 4 bases, and 5 bases had no gene match. Per germline, CDR1 SGHRS and CDR2 YFSETQ. The CDR3 is 14 amino acids.

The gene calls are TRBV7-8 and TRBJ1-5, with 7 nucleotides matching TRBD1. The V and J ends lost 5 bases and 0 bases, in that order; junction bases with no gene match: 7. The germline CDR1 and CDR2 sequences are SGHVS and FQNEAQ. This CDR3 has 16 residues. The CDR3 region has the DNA TGTGCCAGCAGCAAAATTGGGACAGCTAGCAATCAGCCCCAGCATTTT. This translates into CASSKIGTASNQPQHF.

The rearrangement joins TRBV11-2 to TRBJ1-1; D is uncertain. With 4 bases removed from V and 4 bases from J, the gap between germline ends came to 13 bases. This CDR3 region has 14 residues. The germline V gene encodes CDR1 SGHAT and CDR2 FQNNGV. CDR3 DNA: TGTGCCAGCAGCTCAAATCTACGGGTCACTGAAGCTTTCTTT. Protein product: CASSSNLRVTEAFF. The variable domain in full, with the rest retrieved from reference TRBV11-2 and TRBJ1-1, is EAGVAQSPRYKIIEKRQSVAFWCNPISGHATLYWYQQILGQGPKLLIQFQNNGVVDDSQLPKDRFSAERLKGVDSTLKIQPAKLEDSAVYLCASSSNLRVTEAFFGQGTRLTVV.

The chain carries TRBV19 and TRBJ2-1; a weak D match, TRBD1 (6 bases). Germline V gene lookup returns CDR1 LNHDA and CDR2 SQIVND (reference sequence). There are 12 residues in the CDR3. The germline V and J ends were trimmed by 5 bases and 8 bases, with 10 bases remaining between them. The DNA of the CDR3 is TGTGCCAGTAGTGTCACAGGGTATGAGCAGTTCTTC. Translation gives CASSVTGYEQFF.

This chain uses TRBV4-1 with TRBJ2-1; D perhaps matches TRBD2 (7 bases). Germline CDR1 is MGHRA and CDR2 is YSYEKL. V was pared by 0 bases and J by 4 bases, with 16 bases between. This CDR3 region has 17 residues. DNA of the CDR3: TGCGCCAGCAGCCAAGATAATTTACAGGGACTATACAATGAGCAGTTCTTC. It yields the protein CASSQDNLQGLYNEQFF.

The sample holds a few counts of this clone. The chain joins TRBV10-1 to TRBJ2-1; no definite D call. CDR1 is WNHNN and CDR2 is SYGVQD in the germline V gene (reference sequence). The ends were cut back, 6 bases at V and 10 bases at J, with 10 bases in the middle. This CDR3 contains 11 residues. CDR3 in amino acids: CASSEGREQFF. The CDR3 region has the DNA TGCGCCAGCAGCGAAGGTCGGGAGCAGTTCTTC.